This record looks at one TCR beta chain sequence and its context. The record originates from a study of blood T cell repertoires in COVID-19. Study summary: Samples taken during acute and convalescent COVID-19 were collected in the United States, Italy and Spain.

Measured with immunoSEQ multiplex PCR; TCRdb has only the in-frame clones, and not every one. The data show more than 200,000 clones, approximately 83% seen once. Germline CDR1 is LGHNA and CDR2 is YNFKEQ. The ends were cut back, 4 bases at V and 8 bases at J, with 12 bases in the middle. The CDR3 loop spans 13 amino acids. This chain uses TRBV4-2 with TRBJ2-1; perhaps TRBD1 as D (5 bases). This clonotype originated in a man aged 40-55 years with acute or convalescent COVID-19. The sequenced sample consisted of peripheral blood. This CDR3 reads CASSRQGTDEQFF. CDR3 nucleotides: TGTGCCAGCAGCCGGCAGGGTACGGATGAGCAGTTCTTC.